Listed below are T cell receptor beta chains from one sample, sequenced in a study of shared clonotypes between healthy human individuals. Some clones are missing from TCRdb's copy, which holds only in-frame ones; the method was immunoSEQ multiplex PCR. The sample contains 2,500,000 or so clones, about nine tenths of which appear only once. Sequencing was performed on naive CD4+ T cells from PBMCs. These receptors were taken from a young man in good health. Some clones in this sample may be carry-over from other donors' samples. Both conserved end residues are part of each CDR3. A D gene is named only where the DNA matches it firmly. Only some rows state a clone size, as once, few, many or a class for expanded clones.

TGTGCCAGCAGCTGGGGCGGGGTGGACGGGGCCAACGTCCTGACTTTC	CASSWGGVDGANVLTF	TRBV5-6	TRBJ2-6	.	.
TGTGCCAGTAGGGACCGGGGGTCTGAAGCTTTCTTT	CASRDRGSEAFF	TRBV19	TRBJ1-1	.	.
TGTGCCAGTACCATAGGGGGGGTTCGTACAGATACGCAGTATTTT	CASTIGGVRTDTQYF	TRBV19	TRBJ2-3	.	.
TGTGCCAGCAGTTCGTCTAACGAGCAGTTCTTC	CASSSSNEQFF	TRBV28	TRBJ2-1	.	.
TGTGCCAGCAGCTCGACTCCAGGGGCTAAATGGGCTTTCTTT	CASSSTPGAKWAFF	TRBV11-3	TRBJ1-1	.	.
TGTGCCAGCAGTTCGGGCGGCCCCTACACCGGGGAGCTGTTTTTT	CASSSGGPYTGELFF	TRBV27	TRBJ2-2	.	.
TGCAGCGTTGGGGCTACGGGCACCGGGGAGCTGTTTTTT	CSVGATGTGELFF	TRBV29-1	TRBJ2-2	.	.
TGTGCCAGCAGCTCGACAGGGGTTTGGGGCGAGCAGTACTTC	CASSSTGVWGEQYF	TRBV5-5	TRBJ2-7	once	TRBD1
TGTGCCAGCAGTAGACTGGCTAGCGAGACCGGGGAGCTGTTTTTT	CASSRLASETGELFF	TRBV6-9	TRBJ2-2	.	.
TGTGCCAGCAGTTCCTTTAAAGGGAATGGAAACACCATATATTTT	CASSSFKGNGNTIYF	TRBV27	TRBJ1-3	.	.
TGTGCCAGCATTTCCCTGGGGATGTACGAGCAGTACTTC	CASISLGMYEQYF	TRBV2	TRBJ2-7	.	.
TGTGCCAGCAGTTTGAGCAGGGTAGGGGAAAAACTGTTTTTT	CASSLSRVGEKLFF	TRBV28	TRBJ1-4	.	.
TGTGCCAGCAGTTACTTAGTAAACACTGAAGCTTTCTTT	CASSYLVNTEAFF	TRBV6-5	TRBJ1-1	.	.
TGTGCCAGCAGTCCTACATCGACAGCCCCGTCCTACGAGCAGTACTTC	CASSPTSTAPSYEQYF	TRBV27	TRBJ2-7	.	.
TGTGCCAGTATGTTGGGGAGTAAATACAATGAGCAGTTCTTC	CASMLGSKYNEQFF	TRBV7-2	TRBJ2-1	.	.
TGTGCCAGCAGCTTTGCGGCCCCCACAAGGGTGCAGTACTTC	CASSFAAPTRVQYF	TRBV7-2	TRBJ2-7	.	.
TGCGCCAGCAGCCCCCCGGGGCCCATGAACACTGAAGCTTTCTTT	CASSPPGPMNTEAFF	TRBV4-1	TRBJ1-1	.	.
TGTGCCAGCAGCGAGGGGACAAATTACAATGAGCAGTTCTTC	CASSEGTNYNEQFF	TRBV11-3	TRBJ2-1	.	.
TGTGCCAGTAGTATTTGGCCCTACCGGGGCTACACCTTC	CASSIWPYRGYTF	TRBV19	TRBJ1-2	once	.
TGTGCCAGTAGTCCCGGGACAGGGGGCGCGACAGAGACCCAGTACTTC	CASSPGTGGATETQYF	TRBV19	TRBJ2-5	.	TRBD1
TGTGCCAGCAGCTTGGAGATCCCGGGGGGCTACACCTTC	CASSLEIPGGYTF	TRBV5-4	TRBJ1-2	once	.
TGTGCCAGCAGCGCGGACCGCAATCAGCCCCAGCATTTT	CASSADRNQPQHF	TRBV5-4	TRBJ1-5	.	.